These 15 T cell receptor beta chains share one sample of origin, sequenced in a study of blood T cell repertoires in COVID-19. The data were produced by immunoSEQ multiplex PCR, yet TCRdb's version contains in-frame clones alone and is incomplete. The sample yields 150,000 or so clones, about 84% seen once. Material for sequencing was PBMCs or T cells enriched from blood (not recorded which). The receptors derive from a woman in her thirties or forties with acute COVID-19.

The chain joins TRBV3-1 (or the pseudogene TRBV3-2) to TRBJ1-1; unclear D gene. The germline V gene has CDR1 LGHDT and CDR2 YNNKEL (reference sequence). V shed 6 bases and J shed 1 base, with 9 bases lying between them. The CDR3 is 13 amino acids. Here the CDR3 DNA reads TGTGCCAGCAGTTTACGAGGGAACACTGAAGCTTTCTTT. Translation gives CASSLRGNTEAFF.

The V and J genes are TRBV12-3 or TRBV12-4 and TRBJ2-1; weak D call: TRBD2 (5 bases). Trimming took off 3 bases at V and 9 bases at J, with 6 bases between the two ends. The CDR3 covers 11 residues. As DNA, the CDR3 is TGTGCCAGCAGTTTGACTACTGAGCAGTTCTTC. Protein product: CASSLTTEQFF.

This sequence joins TRBV19 and TRBJ2-1, with 10 bases that match TRBD2. From germline, CDR1 is LNHDA and CDR2 SQIVND (reference sequence). This CDR3 is built from 15 residues. The V and J ends lost 6 bases and 5 bases, in that order; junction bases with no gene match: 7. The CDR3 protein is CASSSTGLANNEQFF. CDR3 DNA sequence: TGTGCCAGTAGCTCCACGGGACTAGCGAACAATGAGCAGTTCTTC.

Only a few counts were recorded for this clone. The V gene is TRBV5-8, the J gene TRBJ1-1; possibly TRBD1 for D (5 bases). The length of the CDR3 is 14 residues. The V end lost 0 bases, the J end lost 2 bases, and 8 bases lay between the germline ends. The germline V gene encodes CDR1 SGHTS and CDR2 YDEGEE. CDR3 residues: CASSLETANTEAFF. The CDR3 nucleotides read TGTGCCAGCAGCTTGGAGACAGCCAACACTGAAGCTTTCTTT. Full variable domain (rest looked up from reference TRBV5-8 and TRBJ1-1): EAGVTQSPTHLIKTRGQQATLRCSPISGHTSVYWYQQALGLGLQFLLWYDEGEERNRGNFPPRFSGRQFPNYSSELNVNALELEDSALYLCASSLETANTEAFFGQGTRLTVV.

The chain recombines TRBV11-3 with TRBJ2-1, with 9 nucleotides matching TRBD2. The V gene's germline CDR1 is SGHNT and CDR2 YENEEA. V lost 5 bases to trimming and J lost 0 bases; unmatched junction nucleotides: 14. The CDR3 extends over 19 amino acids. For the CDR3, the DNA is TGTGCCAGCAGCCTAACCGTCTCGTTTAGCGGGAGCTCCTACAATGAGCAGTTCTTC. Amino acid sequence: CASSLTVSFSGSSYNEQFF. The variable domain in full, completed from reference TRBV11-3 and TRBJ2-1, reads EAGVVQSPRYKIIEKKQPVAFWCNPISGHNTLYWYLQNLGQGPELLIRYENEEAVDDSQLPKDRFSAERLKGVDSTLKIQPAELGDSAVYLCASSLTVSFSGSSYNEQFFGPGTRLTVL.

The V gene is TRBV7-3, the J gene TRBJ2-1; 14 bases line up with TRBD2. The CDR3 is made up of 19 amino acids. Germline V gene data show CDR1 as SGHTA and CDR2 as FQGTGA. Unmatched junction bases numbered 10, after V lost 1 base and J lost 5 bases. CDR3 DNA: TGTGCCAGCAGCTTAAGGGGACTAGCGGGAGCGGCTGTTAACAATGAGCAGTTCTTC. It translates to CASSLRGLAGAAVNNEQFF.

The chain joins TRBV7-9 to TRBJ2-5; 11 nucleotides match TRBD2. V lost 1 base and J lost 5; bases outside the gene matches: 9. Germline CDR1 reads SEHNR; CDR2 reads FQNEAQ (reference sequence). This CDR3 has 17 residues. In DNA form, the CDR3 reads TGTGCCAGCAGCTTAGGGTTAGCGGGAGGGCCGAAGGAGACCCAGTACTTC. This encodes CASSLGLAGGPKETQYF.

The V call is TRBV24-1, the J call TRBJ1-1; D gene ambiguous. Germline V lookup: CDR1 KGHDR, CDR2 SFDVKD. The V gene lost 2 bases and the J gene lost 3 bases, with 6 bases spanning the gap. The CDR3 has 13 residues. The CDR3 nucleotides are TGTGCCACCAGTGATTACGGGGACACTGAAGCTTTCTTT. It translates to CATSDYGDTEAFF.

This chain uses TRBV9 with TRBJ2-5, with D perhaps matching TRBD2 (7 bases). This CDR3 region has 15 residues. The V and J ends lost 1 base and 5 bases respectively, with 15 bases between them. CDR1 and CDR2 from the germline V gene are SGDLS and YYNGEE. In DNA form, the CDR3 reads TGTGCCAGCAGCGTATTGGGGGGGCGCATCGAGACCCAGTACTTC. This translates into CASSVLGGRIETQYF.

CDR3 in amino acids: CASSPDWETQYF. The CDR3 DNA reads TGTGCCAGCAGCCCAGATTGGGAGACCCAGTACTTC. The chain has TRBV7-8 and TRBJ2-5; D call uncertain. Germline V gene sequence: CDR1 SGHVS, CDR2 FQNEAQ. The germline V and J ends were trimmed by 5 bases and 5 bases, with 9 bases remaining between them. The CDR3 covers 12 residues.

This clone is large. The CDR3 DNA is TGTGCCAGCAGCCAAGATTGGAGGGGACCGCGTAGGAATACGCAGTATTTT. Translated: CASSQDWRGPRRNTQYF. V usage is TRBV3-1 (or the pseudogene TRBV3-2) and J usage is TRBJ2-3, with a weak D call TRBD2 (6 bases). This CDR3 region has 17 residues. Trimming removed 0 bases from V and 7 bases from J, with 20 bases in between. CDR1 and CDR2 (germline): LGHDT, YNNKEL (reference sequence).

The chain joins TRBV20-1 to TRBJ2-7, with D uncertain. Germline assignment: CDR1 DFQATT and CDR2 SNEGSKA (reference sequence). With 2 bases removed from V and 3 bases from J, the gap between germline ends came to 5 bases. CDR3 length equals 11 residues. Here the CDR3 DNA reads TGCAGTGCTAGACGTAACTACGAGCAGTACTTC. Translation: CSARRNYEQYF.

The V gene is TRBV9, the J gene TRBJ2-1, with 11 bases fitting TRBD2. Losses at the gene ends were 4 bases for V and 3 bases for J; bases not matched to a gene: 3. The CDR3 runs to 15 residues. Germline V CDR1 and CDR2: SGDLS, YYNGEE. Here the CDR3 DNA reads TGTGCCAGCAGCATGGGGACTAGCGGCTACAATGAGCAGTTCTTC. Translated: CASSMGTSGYNEQFF.

This clone is a singleton in its sample. V and J are TRBV9 and TRBJ2-5, with TRBD2 matching over 10 bases. The V gene's germline CDR1 is SGDLS and CDR2 YYNGEE. The V gene end was trimmed by 5 bases and the J gene end by 4 bases; junction bases not matched to a gene: 11. The CDR3 has 16 residues. Written as DNA, the CDR3 is TGTGCCAGCAGTCCCGGGGTAGCGGGAGGTAGAGAGACCCAGTACTTC. As protein: CASSPGVAGGRETQYF.

The rearrangement uses TRBV6-5 and TRBJ1-1; unclear D gene. This CDR3 contains 12 residues. Germline values: CDR1 MNHEY, CDR2 SVGAGI. Trimming took off 4 bases at V and 7 bases at J, with 10 bases between the two ends. The CDR3 nucleotides read TGTGCCAGCAGTTCTCCGGGTAGTGAAGCTTTCTTT. It specifies CASSSPGSEAFF.